These 6 T cell receptor beta chains originate from one sample sequenced in a study of shared clonotypes between healthy human individuals. The repertoire was sequenced with immunoSEQ multiplex PCR; TCRdb's copy has only in-frame clones and lacks some. Here the sample spans hundreds of thousands of clones, approximately 71% being singletons. Material: PBMCs. All receptors come from a woman in her forties in good health. Some clones in this sample may be carry-over from other donors' samples.

As for this clone: A far larger clone is a single base away, which makes a read error likely. The rearrangement uses TRBV30 and TRBJ1-1; 9 bases are a match to TRBD1. CDR1 is GTSNPN, CDR2 SVGIG, per germline (reference sequence). This CDR3 has 13 residues. For the CDR3, the DNA is TGTGCCTGGGCGGGACAGGGTTTTACTGAAGCTCTCTTT. It encodes CAWAGQGFTEALF.

This clone showed up many times. Distinct nucleotide sequences in the sample also encode this CDR3. The V call is TRBV19, the J call TRBJ2-7; 9 nucleotides match TRBD1. The V gene's germline CDR1 is LNHDA and CDR2 SQIVND (reference sequence). V was pared by 5 bases and J by 5 bases, with 10 bases of the junction left unmatched. The CDR3 runs to 15 residues. The CDR3 DNA follows: TGTGCCAGTAGTGAGACCGGGACAGGGAACAACGAGCAGTACTTC. It is translated as CASSETGTGNNEQYF.

Worth noting for this clone: A far larger clone is one nucleotide away, so this likely arose from a read error. The CDR3 does not close with the conserved phenylalanine or tryptophan, likely indicating a read error. This chain's CDR3 is CAWRSAGEDTGELFS. Here the CDR3 DNA reads TGTGCCTGGAGGAGTGCAGGGGAGGATACCGGGGAGCTGTTTTCT. The rearrangement uses TRBV30 and TRBJ2-2; D tentatively reads TRBD1 or TRBD2 (6 bases each). The germline V and J ends were trimmed by 3 bases and 5 bases, with 16 bases remaining between them. Germline values: CDR1 GTSNPN, CDR2 SVGIG (reference sequence). The CDR3 runs to 15 residues.

The V gene is TRBV7-9, the J gene TRBJ1-1; a weak D match, TRBD1 (5 bases). Germline CDR1 is SEHNR and CDR2 is FQNEAQ (reference sequence). V lost 5 bases and J 3 bases, leaving 13 bases between the germline ends. This CDR3 has 14 residues. CDR3 region: CASSPGTWDTEAFF. CDR3 in DNA: TGTGCCAGCAGCCCCGGGACCTGGGACACTGAAGCTTTCTTT. Complete variable domain (other parts from reference TRBV7-9 and TRBJ1-1): DTGVSQNPRHKITKRGQNVTFRCDPISEHNRLYWYRQTLGQGPEFLTYFQNEAQLEKSRLLSDRFSAERPKGSFSTLEIQRTEQGDSAMYLCASSPGTWDTEAFFGQGTRLTVV.

In this sample, this clone turned up a few times. The likely explanation is a read error, given a far larger clone one base away. CDR3 amino acids: CASSSDREVYGYTF. For the CDR3, the DNA is TGTGCCAGCAGCTCGGACAGGGAGGTCTATGGCTACACCTTC. V and J are TRBV5-4 and TRBJ1-2, with 8 positions matching TRBD1. The germline V gene encodes CDR1 SGHNT and CDR2 YYREEE (reference sequence). The V gene end was trimmed by 3 bases and the J gene end by 4 bases; junction bases not matched to a gene: 5. The CDR3 is made up of 14 amino acids.

This chain joins TRBV7-3 and TRBJ2-7, with D tentatively TRBD1 or TRBD2 (5 bases each). With 2 bases removed from V and 3 bases from J, the gap between germline ends came to 11 bases. CDR3 length equals 14 residues. The germline V gene has CDR1 SGHTA and CDR2 FQGTGA. CDR3 region: CASSLVGTSYEQYF. In nucleotides, the CDR3 is TGTGCCAGCAGCTTAGTAGGGACCAGCTACGAGCAGTACTTC.